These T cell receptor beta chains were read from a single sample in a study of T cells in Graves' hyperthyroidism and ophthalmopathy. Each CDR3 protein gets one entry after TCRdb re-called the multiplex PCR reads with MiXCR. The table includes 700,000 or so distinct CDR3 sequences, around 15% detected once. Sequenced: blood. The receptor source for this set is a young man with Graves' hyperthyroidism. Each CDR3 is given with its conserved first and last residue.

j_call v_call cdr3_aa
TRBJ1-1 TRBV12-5 CASGLAFNTEAFF
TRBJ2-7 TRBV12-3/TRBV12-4 CASSLRAGLVAYEQYF
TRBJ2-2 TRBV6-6 CASSYSGGTNTGELFF
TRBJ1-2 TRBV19 CATGDRTAVSGYTF
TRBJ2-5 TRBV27 CASAETGGGETQYF
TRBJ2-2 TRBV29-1 CSANSGRELFF
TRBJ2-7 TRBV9 CASSARDTSYEQYF
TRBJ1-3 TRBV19 CASTLQGASSGNTIYF
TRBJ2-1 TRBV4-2 CASSQEEGLSYNEQFF
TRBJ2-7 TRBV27 CATGRGAAPYEQYF
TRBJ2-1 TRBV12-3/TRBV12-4 CASSQLGTSGRRRNEQFF
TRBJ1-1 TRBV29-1 CSVENRNTEAFF
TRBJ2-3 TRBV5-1 CASSFPLAGVADTQYF
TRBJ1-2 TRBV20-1 CSASDPKGHGYTF
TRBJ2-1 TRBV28 CASRRQLKPYNEQFF
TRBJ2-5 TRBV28 CASSLVQAEETQYF
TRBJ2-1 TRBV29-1 CSVVGLAGNEQFF
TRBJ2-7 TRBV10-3 CAISGPVSEQYF
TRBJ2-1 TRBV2 CASTLGLALWGEQFF
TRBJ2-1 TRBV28 CASSSHLDLEQFF
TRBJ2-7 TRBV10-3 CAISSPGTGGGYEQYF
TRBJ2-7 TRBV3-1 CASSQVQVTESSYEQYF
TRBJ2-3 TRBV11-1 CASSLSGRAFDTQYF
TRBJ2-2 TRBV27 CASSLYPSGELFF
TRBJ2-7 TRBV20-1 CSATPPGRAYYEQYF
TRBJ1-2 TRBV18 CASSPPQGSNYGYTF
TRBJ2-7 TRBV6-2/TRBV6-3 CASSSNGLARGYEQYF
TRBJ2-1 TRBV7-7 CASSLGDDNEQFF
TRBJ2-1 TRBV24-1 CATSDWSYQQFF
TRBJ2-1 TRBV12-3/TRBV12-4 CASRRGTSAWEIF
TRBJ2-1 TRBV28 CASRWTSGRDEQFF
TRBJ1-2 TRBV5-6 CASCLGGTGYGYTF
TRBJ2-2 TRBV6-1 CASSLAYGTGELFF
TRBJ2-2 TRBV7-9 CASSLPGTEFSIGTGELLF
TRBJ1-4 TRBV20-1 CSAEGTGSEKLFF
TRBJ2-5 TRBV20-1 CSARDPGVGTQYF
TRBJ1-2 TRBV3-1 CARTTGTGALFGYTF
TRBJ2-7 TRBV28 CAGSFSSYEQYF